This T cell receptor beta chain was obtained from a study of OX40 agonist ivuxolimab in advanced cancers. Looking at the study overall: Prior checkpoint blockade (anti-PD-1, anti-PD-L1 or anti-CTLA-4) was permitted; less than 45% had it. Partial responses occurred in Three dose-escalation patients, one with hepatocellular carcinoma and two with cutaneous melanoma. The study's findings and limits: The study found that CD8+ T cells averaged more expanded clones than CD4+.

Concerning this clone: The antigen is unknown.

Germline-derived CDR1 and CDR2 are SQVTM and ANQGSEA. This CDR3 region has 12 residues. V lost 6 bases and J lost 7; bases outside the gene matches: 6. Measured with immunoSEQ multiplex PCR; TCRdb has only the in-frame clones, and not every one. This table holds tens of thousands of clones, 70% to 90% found once. This sequence joins TRBV29-1 and TRBJ2-3; 8 bases agree with TRBD1. The TCR originated in an adult with an advanced solid tumor such as melanoma, head and neck, liver or kidney cancer. The specimen comprised CD4+ or CD8+ T cells sorted from blood, sampled in a trial of the OX40 agonist ivuxolimab. CDR3 DNA: TGCAGCGTGGTCACAGGGGGGAATACGCAGTATTTT. It codes for CSVVTGGNTQYF.